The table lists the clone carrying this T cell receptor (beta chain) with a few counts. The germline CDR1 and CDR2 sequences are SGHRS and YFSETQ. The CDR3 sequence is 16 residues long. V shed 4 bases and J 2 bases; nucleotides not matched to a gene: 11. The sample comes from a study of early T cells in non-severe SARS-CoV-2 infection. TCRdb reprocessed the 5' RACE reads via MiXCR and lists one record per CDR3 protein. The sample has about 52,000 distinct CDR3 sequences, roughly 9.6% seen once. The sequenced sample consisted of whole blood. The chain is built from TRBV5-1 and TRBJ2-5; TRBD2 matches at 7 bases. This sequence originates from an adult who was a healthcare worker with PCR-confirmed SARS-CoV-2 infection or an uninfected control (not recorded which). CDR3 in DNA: TGCGCCAGCAGCCCCGGCGATAGCGGGTGGCAAGAGACCCAGTACTTC. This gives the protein CASSPGDSGWQETQYF.